This TCR beta chain comes out of a study of OX40 agonist ivuxolimab in advanced cancers. This CDR3 comprises 20 residues. Germline V gene lookup returns CDR1 SGDLS and CDR2 YYNGEE. Trimming removed 0 bases from V and 1 base from J; junction bases left unmatched: 13. Clones were read by immunoSEQ multiplex PCR, and TCRdb kept only the in-frame ones, dropping some. The sample has around 110,000 clones, 80% to 95% seen once. Here the sequenced sample was CD4+ or CD8+ T cells sorted from blood, taken in a trial of the OX40 agonist ivuxolimab. This chain joins TRBV9 and TRBJ2-1; 10 bases fit TRBD1. The sequence derives from an adult with an advanced solid tumor such as melanoma, head and neck, liver or kidney cancer. The CDR3 DNA follows: TGTGCCAGCAGCGTAGTAGGTTGGGGACAGGGGCTGGAGTCCTACAATGAGCAGTTCTTC. Translation gives CASSVVGWGQGLESYNEQFF. Full variable domain (missing parts from reference TRBV9 and TRBJ2-1): DSGVTQTPKHLITATGQRVTLRCSPRSGDLSVYWYQQSLDQGLQFLIQYYNGEERAKGNILERFSAQQFPDLHSELNLSSLELGDSALYFCASSVVGWGQGLESYNEQFFGPGTRLTVL.